Following are 20 T cell receptor beta chains from one sample sequenced in a study of glioma-infiltrating T cells. The iRepertoire nested amplicon-rescue multiplex PCR amplified TCR alpha and beta CDR3s from RNA. Each CDR3 protein gets one entry after TCRdb re-called the multiplex PCR reads with MiXCR. The data show approximately 88,000 distinct CDR3 sequences, about 23% seen once. Sequenced material: glioma tissue, nonneoplastic brain tissue, or PBMCs (not recorded which). The receptors derive from a human donor with low-grade glioma or glioblastoma, undergoing nonglioma brain surgery, or in good health (not recorded which).

This clonotype was counted at least ten times. The chain combines TRBV12-3 or TRBV12-4 with TRBJ2-5; the D gene is possibly TRBD2 (5 bases). V was clipped by 3 bases and J by 0 bases, with 14 bases between them. This CDR3 region has 16 residues. The CDR3 region is CASSFGPRGYQETQYF. CDR3 DNA sequence: TGTGCCAGCAGTTTTGGGCCCAGAGGGTACCAAGAGACCCAGTACTTC.

This clonotype was observed at least ten times. V and J are TRBV12-3 or TRBV12-4 and TRBJ1-1, with D uncertain. Trimming removed 6 bases at V and 1 base at J, with 12 bases between. The CDR3 is 14 residues long. The CDR3 DNA follows: TGTGCCAGCAGGTTAACCTTGGGGAACACTGAAGCTTTCTTT. It codes for CASRLTLGNTEAFF.

By proportion, this clonotype is medium-sized. This CDR3 is CASRYHNEQFF. CDR3 sequence (DNA): TGTGCCAGCAGATACCACAATGAGCAGTTCTTC. The rearrangement joins TRBV6-1 to TRBJ2-1; D remains unclear. CDR1 is MNHNS and CDR2 is SASEGT in the germline V gene. The CDR3 has 11 amino acids. V dropped 6 bases and J dropped 5 bases, with 5 bases sitting between them.

As for this clonotype: Since the CDR3 does not end with the conserved phenylalanine or tryptophan, this likely comes from a read error. The chain uses TRBV4-1 and TRBJ2-7; TRBD2 aligns across 13 bases. The CDR3 contains 17 residues. The junction had 5 bases not matched to a gene; V was cut back by 3 bases and J by 0 bases. CDR1 and CDR2 (germline): MGHRA, YSYEKL. CDR3 residues: CASSQIGTSGASYEQYL. CDR3 sequence (DNA): TGCGCCAGCAGCCAGATTGGGACTAGCGGGGCCTCCTACGAGCAGTACTTG.

This clonotype was seen repeatedly, ten times or more. This rearrangement joins TRBV2 to TRBJ2-3; 8 bases fit TRBD2. Germline CDR1 reads SNHLY; CDR2 reads FYNNEI. The CDR3 sequence is 17 residues long. Trimming took 8 bases from V and 4 from J; bases not matched to a gene: 17. The CDR3 sequence is CASRRSRQREFADTQYF. CDR3 in DNA: TGTGCCAGCCGCCGGAGCCGCCAGCGGGAGTTTGCAGATACGCAGTATTTT.

The sample holds many counts of this clonotype. V is TRBV7-2 and J is TRBJ2-5; TRBD2 aligns across 7 bases. Germline CDR1 and CDR2: SGHTA and FQGNSA. The ends lost 2 bases at V and 0 bases at J; junction bases unmatched: 3. CDR3 length: 15 residues. The CDR3, as DNA: TGTGCCAGCAGCTTATTCGGGGGGAACCAAGAGACCCAGTACTTC. Its protein product is CASSLFGGNQETQYF.

The chain recombines TRBV5-4 with TRBJ1-2; 8 bases fit TRBD1. The trim removed 4 bases at V and 12 bases at J, leaving 11 bases unmatched. CDR3 length equals 13 residues. Germline V gives CDR1 SGHNT, CDR2 YYREEE (reference sequence). The CDR3 here is CASSVGQAQGDTF. The CDR3 region has the DNA TGTGCCAGCAGCGTGGGACAGGCGCAGGGGGACACCTTC.

This clonotype was counted at least ten times. This chain links TRBV7-9 with TRBJ2-3; unclear D gene. Looked up from germline, CDR1 is SEHNR and CDR2 is FQNEAQ (reference sequence). Trimming took 4 bases from V and 4 from J, leaving 15 bases between them. The CDR3 spans 15 residues. The CDR3 region has the DNA TGTGCCAGCAGCTCCCACGGCCGGAGCCCAGATACGCAGTATTTT. It is translated as CASSSHGRSPDTQYF.

There are a few counts of this clonotype. The V and J genes are TRBV6-5 and TRBJ1-1; D gene unclear. CDR1 and CDR2 from the germline V gene are MNHEY and SVGAGI. The CDR3 covers 17 residues. V lost 2 bases and J 1 base, leaving 17 bases between the germline ends. CDR3 in amino acids: CASSYGRSRLGNTEAFF. The CDR3 DNA reads TGTGCCAGCAGTTACGGGAGGTCCCGCTTGGGGAACACTGAAGCTTTCTTT.

At least ten counts were recorded for this clonotype. This chain links TRBV20-1 with TRBJ2-1; 8 bases fit TRBD1. Germline assignment: CDR1 DFQATT and CDR2 SNEGSKA (reference sequence). The CDR3 extends over 13 amino acids. The V gene end was trimmed by 6 bases and the J gene end by 4 bases; junction bases not matched to a gene: 5. The CDR3 DNA reads TGCAGTGCCCCGCGGGACAGGTACAATGAGCAGTTCTTC. It is translated as CSAPRDRYNEQFF.

This clonotype appeared a few times. This chain connects TRBV3-1 to TRBJ2-3, with 7 bases lining up with TRBD2. This CDR3 is 15 amino acids long. CDR1 is LGHDT, CDR2 YNNKEL, per germline (reference sequence). V was pared by 1 base and J by 1 base, with 2 bases of the junction left unmatched. CDR3 residues: CASSQGGGGTDTQYF. CDR3 coding DNA: TGTGCCAGCAGCCAAGGCGGGGGAGGCACAGATACGCAGTATTTT.

As concerns this clonotype: The CDR3 does not end in the conserved phenylalanine or tryptophan, so this is likely a read error. The chain has TRBV19 and TRBJ1-1; D remains ambiguous. Per the germline V gene, CDR1 is LNHDA and CDR2 is SQIVND (reference sequence). Trimming left V 0 bases short and J 1 base short, with 6 bases between. This CDR3 contains 14 residues. The CDR3 DNA sequence: TGTGCCAGTAGTATAGATAAGGGGAACACTGAAGCTTTCTTA. Translation gives CASSIDKGNTEAFL.

The chain uses TRBV18 and TRBJ2-1; 7 bases map to TRBD1. The CDR3 extends over 18 amino acids. The germline gives CDR1 KGHSH, CDR2 LQKENI. The V and J ends lost 3 bases and 6 bases, in that order; junction bases with no gene match: 17. In DNA, the CDR3 is TGTGCCAGCTCACCGGCAGGGGGACAGCTGAGGGGCCGCAATGAGCAGTTCTTC. Protein product: CASSPAGGQLRGRNEQFF.

There are many counts of this clonotype. The chain recombines TRBV12-3 or TRBV12-4 with TRBJ1-5; TRBD1 matches at 8 bases. The CDR3 covers 15 residues. The V and J ends lost 5 bases and 2 bases, in that order; junction bases with no gene match: 5. CDR3 DNA: TGTGCCAGCAGTCCCGGACAGGGTGGCAATCAGCCCCAGCATTTT. It is translated as CASSPGQGGNQPQHF.

In regard to this clonotype: Germline and junction disagree at one end, which may indicate a read error. This rearrangement joins TRBV12-3 or TRBV12-4 to TRBJ1-6; D remains ambiguous. The CDR3 length is 14 residues. The DNA for the CDR3 is TGTGCCAGCAGTTTAAGACGGAATAAATCACCCCTCCACTTT. This sequence encodes CASSLRRNKSPLHF.

This clonotype was observed at least ten times. The chain is built from TRBV12-3 or TRBV12-4 and TRBJ1-3; D not resolved. The CDR3 spans 13 residues. V was shortened by 3 bases and J by 0 bases, with 3 bases between the two germline ends. CDR3 DNA: TGTGCCAGCAGTTTCGGCTCTGGAAACACCATATATTTT. Protein: CASSFGSGNTIYF.

This clonotype was recorded at least ten times. The chain employs TRBV6-1 and TRBJ1-1; TRBD1 matches at 10 bases. Per germline, CDR1 MNHNS and CDR2 SASEGT. J was trimmed by 1 base and V by 4 bases; bases with no gene match: 6. The CDR3 length is 16 residues. The CDR3 loop is CASSGDRGLRNTEAFF. The CDR3 coding sequence is TGTGCCAGCAGTGGGGACAGGGGACTTAGGAACACTGAAGCTTTCTTT.

This clonotype has ten or more counts. The genes are TRBV5-4 and TRBJ2-1, with 8 bases that match TRBD2. Germline-derived CDR1 and CDR2 are SGHNT and YYREEE (reference sequence). The ends lost 7 bases at V and 4 bases at J; junction bases unmatched: 4. The CDR3 runs to 13 residues. The CDR3 region is CASQRETYNEQFF. The CDR3 DNA reads as TGTGCCAGCCAGCGGGAGACATACAATGAGCAGTTCTTC.

This clonotype was detected many times. V and J are TRBV20-1 and TRBJ2-5; D call uncertain. CDR3 length: 10 residues. Deletions cut 5 bases from V and 1 base from J, with 2 bases between. The V gene's germline CDR1 is DFQATT and CDR2 SNEGSKA (reference sequence). This CDR3 reads CSAAQETQYF. As DNA, the CDR3 is TGCAGTGCTGCCCAAGAGACCCAGTACTTC.

There are many counts of this clonotype. The chain carries TRBV2 and TRBJ2-5; D call uncertain. The CDR3 length is 13 residues. V shed 6 bases and J shed 2 bases, with 10 bases lying between them. CDR1 and CDR2 (germline): SNHLY, FYNNEI. CDR3 protein: CASRGVTQETQYF. The CDR3 bases are TGTGCCAGCAGGGGCGTCACGCAAGAGACCCAGTACTTC.